Detailed here is one TCR beta chain. Measured with immunoSEQ multiplex PCR; TCRdb has only the in-frame clones, and not every one. The table includes 550,000 to 750,000 clones, less than 97% detected once. These data originate in a study of shared clonotypes between healthy human individuals. Terminally differentiated effector memory CD45RA+ cells were excluded by CCR7 positive selection of CD45RO-negative cells. Study donors comprised healthy, HIV-negative adults devoid of recent acute infection or vaccination. Adults of Caucasian background living in Nashville, Tennessee made up all donors. The sequenced material came from naive CD8+ T cells sorted from blood. The sequence was obtained from a young woman in good health.

CDR3 residues: CASSLGASGGLGEQFF. The CDR3 region has the DNA TGTGCCAGCAGCCTAGGGGCCAGCGGGGGCCTCGGTGAGCAGTTCTTC. The J gene is TRBJ2-1, the V gene TRBV9, with TRBD2 matching over 8 bases. The CDR3 contains 16 residues. V was clipped by 4 bases and J by 9 bases; unmatched bases: 15. The germline CDR1 and CDR2 sequences are SGDLS and YYNGEE.